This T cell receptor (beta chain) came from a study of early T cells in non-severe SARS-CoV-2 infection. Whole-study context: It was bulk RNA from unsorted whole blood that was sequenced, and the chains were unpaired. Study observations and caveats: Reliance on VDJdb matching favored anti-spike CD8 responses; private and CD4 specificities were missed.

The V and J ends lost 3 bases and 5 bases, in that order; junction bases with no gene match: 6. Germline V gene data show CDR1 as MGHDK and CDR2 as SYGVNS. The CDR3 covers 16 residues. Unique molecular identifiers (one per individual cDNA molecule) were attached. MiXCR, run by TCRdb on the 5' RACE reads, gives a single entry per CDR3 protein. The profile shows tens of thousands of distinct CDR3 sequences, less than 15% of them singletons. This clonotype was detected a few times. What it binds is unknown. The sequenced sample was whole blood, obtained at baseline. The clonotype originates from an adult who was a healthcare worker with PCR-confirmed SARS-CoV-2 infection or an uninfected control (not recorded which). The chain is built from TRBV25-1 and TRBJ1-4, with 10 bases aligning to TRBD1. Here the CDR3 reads CASSDPRGQGNEKLFF. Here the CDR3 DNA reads TGTGCCAGCAGTGACCCCCGGGGACAGGGGAATGAAAAACTGTTTTTT. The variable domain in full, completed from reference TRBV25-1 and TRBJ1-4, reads EADIYQTPRYLVIGTGKKITLECSQTMGHDKMYWYQQDPGMELHLIHYSYGVNSTEKGDLSSESTVSRIRTEHFPLTLESARPSHTSQYLCASSDPRGQGNEKLFFGSGTQLSVL.